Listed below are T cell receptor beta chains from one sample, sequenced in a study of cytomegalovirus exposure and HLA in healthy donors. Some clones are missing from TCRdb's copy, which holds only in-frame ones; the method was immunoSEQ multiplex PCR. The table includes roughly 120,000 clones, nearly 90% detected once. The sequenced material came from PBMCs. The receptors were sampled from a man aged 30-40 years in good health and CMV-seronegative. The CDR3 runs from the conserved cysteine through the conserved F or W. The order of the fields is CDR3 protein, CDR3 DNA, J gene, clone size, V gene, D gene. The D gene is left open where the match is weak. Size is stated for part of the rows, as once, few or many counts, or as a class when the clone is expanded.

CDR3aa: CASSLNRDMNTEAFF
CDR3nt: TGTGCCAGCAGCCTCAACAGGGATATGAACACTGAAGCTTTCTTT
j_gene: TRBJ1-1
abundance: few
v_gene: TRBV9
d_gene: .

CDR3aa: CASSPVLQGYEQYF
CDR3nt: TGTGCCAGCAGCCCGGTTTTACAGGGTTACGAGCAGTACTTC
j_gene: TRBJ2-7
abundance: .
v_gene: TRBV4-2
d_gene: .

CDR3aa: CASSFLSSTEVSGNTIYF
CDR3nt: TGTGCCAGCAGCTTCCTTTCTTCGACAGAAGTGTCTGGAAACACCATATATTTT
j_gene: TRBJ1-3
abundance: .
v_gene: TRBV11-3
d_gene: .

CDR3aa: CASSIGLGDRAEKLFF
CDR3nt: TGTGCCAGTAGTATAGGGCTAGGGGACAGGGCTGAAAAACTGTTTTTT
j_gene: TRBJ1-4
abundance: .
v_gene: TRBV19
d_gene: TRBD1

CDR3aa: CASRTPLRGTDTQYF
CDR3nt: TGCGCCAGCCGAACTCCTCTCCGAGGCACAGATACGCAGTATTTT
j_gene: TRBJ2-3
abundance: .
v_gene: TRBV5-1
d_gene: .

CDR3aa: CASSHPIGGTGGDEQYF
CDR3nt: TGCGCCAGCAGCCACCCCATTGGGGGGACAGGGGGCGACGAGCAGTACTTC
j_gene: TRBJ2-7
abundance: once
v_gene: TRBV4-1
d_gene: TRBD1

CDR3aa: CASSIPGTVQYNEQFF
CDR3nt: TGTGCCAGCAGCATTCCCGGGACAGTCCAATACAATGAGCAGTTCTTC
j_gene: TRBJ2-1
abundance: .
v_gene: TRBV11-2
d_gene: TRBD1

CDR3aa: CASSVSGGPTDTQYF
CDR3nt: TGTGCCAGCAGCGTCTCGGGGGGGCCTACAGATACGCAGTATTTT
j_gene: TRBJ2-3
abundance: .
v_gene: TRBV7-6
d_gene: TRBD2

CDR3aa: CASSYSDRDTGELFF
CDR3nt: TGTGCCAGCAGTTACTCGGACAGAGACACCGGGGAGCTGTTTTTT
j_gene: TRBJ2-2
abundance: .
v_gene: TRBV6-6
d_gene: .

CDR3aa: CASSPWGRATGELFF
CDR3nt: TGCGCCAGCAGCCCTTGGGGCAGGGCCACCGGGGAGCTGTTTTTT
j_gene: TRBJ2-2
abundance: .
v_gene: TRBV4-1
d_gene: .

CDR3aa: CASSLGTGDGNTIYF
CDR3nt: TGTGCCAGCAGCTTAGGGACAGGGGACGGAAACACCATATATTTT
j_gene: TRBJ1-3
abundance: .
v_gene: TRBV7-9
d_gene: TRBD1

CDR3aa: CASSPTGGETQYF
CDR3nt: TGTGCCAGCTCACCTACGGGGGGGGAGACCCAGTACTTC
j_gene: TRBJ2-5
abundance: .
v_gene: TRBV18
d_gene: TRBD2

CDR3aa: CASSEVRDRGRNTQYF
CDR3nt: TGTGCCAGCAGTGAAGTCCGGGACAGGGGGCGAAATACGCAGTATTTT
j_gene: TRBJ2-3
abundance: once
v_gene: TRBV2
d_gene: TRBD1

CDR3aa: CSAGPQGRYGYTF
CDR3nt: TGCAGCGCCGGTCCCCAGGGGCGGTATGGCTACACCTTC
j_gene: TRBJ1-2
abundance: .
v_gene: TRBV29-1
d_gene: .

CDR3aa: CASSAGQGYEQYF
CDR3nt: TGTGCCAGCAGCGCGGGACAGGGGTACGAGCAGTACTTC
j_gene: TRBJ2-7
abundance: .
v_gene: TRBV5-4
d_gene: TRBD1

CDR3aa: CASGGEFNGYTF
CDR3nt: TGTGCCAGCGGGGGGGAGTTCAATGGCTACACCTTC
j_gene: TRBJ1-2
abundance: .
v_gene: TRBV27
d_gene: .

CDR3aa: CASSFGDISYEQYF
CDR3nt: TGTGCCAGCAGTTTCGGGGACATCTCCTACGAGCAGTACTTC
j_gene: TRBJ2-7
abundance: .
v_gene: TRBV28
d_gene: .

CDR3aa: CASSHYRGLGYGYTF
CDR3nt: TGCGCCAGCAGCCATTACAGGGGGCTCGGCTATGGCTACACCTTC
j_gene: TRBJ1-2
abundance: once
v_gene: TRBV4-1
d_gene: TRBD1

CDR3aa: CASSFLAGASNTQYF
CDR3nt: TGTGCCAGCAGTTTCTTAGCGGGGGCCTCGAATACGCAGTATTTT
j_gene: TRBJ2-3
abundance: .
v_gene: TRBV27
d_gene: TRBD2

CDR3aa: CASSRDLGTGPYEQYF
CDR3nt: TGTGCCAGCAGCCGAGACCTCGGGACAGGGCCCTACGAGCAGTACTTC
j_gene: TRBJ2-7
abundance: .
v_gene: TRBV28
d_gene: TRBD1

CDR3aa: CASSLVPGYSENIQYF
CDR3nt: TGCGCCAGCAGCTTGGTGCCAGGGTATTCGGAAAACATTCAGTACTTC
j_gene: TRBJ2-4
abundance: .
v_gene: TRBV5-1
d_gene: .

CDR3aa: CASSIPQGDSYGYTF
CDR3nt: TGTGCCAGTAGTATCCCCCAGGGGGACAGCTATGGCTACACCTTC
j_gene: TRBJ1-2
abundance: .
v_gene: TRBV19
d_gene: TRBD1

CDR3aa: CASQSGRSGGEIDTQYF
CDR3nt: TGTGCCAGCCAGAGTGGGAGGAGCGGGGGTGAGATAGATACGCAGTATTTT
j_gene: TRBJ2-3
abundance: .
v_gene: TRBV19
d_gene: TRBD2

CDR3aa: CASSSGGGGGSRQPQHF
CDR3nt: TGTGCCAGCAGTTCCGGGGGGGGAGGCGGGAGTAGGCAGCCCCAGCATTTT
j_gene: TRBJ1-5
abundance: .
v_gene: TRBV28
d_gene: .

CDR3aa: CASRTEGAYNEQFF
CDR3nt: TGTGCCAGCAGAACCGAGGGGGCCTACAATGAGCAGTTCTTC
j_gene: TRBJ2-1
abundance: .
v_gene: TRBV27
d_gene: .

CDR3aa: CASSYSTGDLDTQYF
CDR3nt: TGTGCCAGCAGTTACTCGACAGGGGATCTAGATACGCAGTATTTT
j_gene: TRBJ2-3
abundance: .
v_gene: TRBV6-5
d_gene: TRBD1

CDR3aa: CASSRGPHGGGLGELFF
CDR3nt: TGTGCCAGCAGCAGGGGGCCCCACGGGGGGGGCCTCGGGGAGCTGTTTTTT
j_gene: TRBJ2-2
abundance: .
v_gene: TRBV7-3
d_gene: .

CDR3aa: CASSPQRVGETQYF
CDR3nt: TGTGCCAGCTCACCACAGCGGGTCGGGGAGACCCAGTACTTC
j_gene: TRBJ2-5
abundance: .
v_gene: TRBV18
d_gene: .

CDR3aa: CASSPGLAHTDTQYF
CDR3nt: TGTGCCAGCAGCCCGGGACTAGCGCACACAGATACGCAGTATTTT
j_gene: TRBJ2-3
abundance: few
v_gene: TRBV4-2
d_gene: TRBD2

CDR3aa: CASRLGTGGTEAFF
CDR3nt: TGTGCCAGCAGGCTCGGGACAGGGGGTACTGAAGCTTTCTTT
j_gene: TRBJ1-1
abundance: .
v_gene: TRBV27
d_gene: TRBD1

CDR3aa: CASSLFQGYNEQFF
CDR3nt: TGTGCCAGCAGTTTATTCCAGGGCTACAATGAGCAGTTCTTC
j_gene: TRBJ2-1
abundance: .
v_gene: TRBV27
d_gene: .

CDR3aa: CASSYAGQGLGEQFF
CDR3nt: TGTGCCAGCAGTTACGCAGGACAGGGGCTGGGGGAGCAGTTCTTC
j_gene: TRBJ2-1
abundance: .
v_gene: TRBV6-5
d_gene: TRBD1

CDR3aa: CAIGAGEGSNQPQHF
CDR3nt: TGTGCCATCGGTGCAGGGGAAGGGAGCAATCAGCCCCAGCATTTT
j_gene: TRBJ1-5
abundance: .
v_gene: TRBV10-3
d_gene: .

CDR3aa: CASSLGEPPYEQYF
CDR3nt: TGTGCCAGCAGCTTAGGGGAGCCCCCCTACGAGCAGTACTTC
j_gene: TRBJ2-7
abundance: .
v_gene: TRBV7-3
d_gene: .

CDR3aa: CASSVDRSYGYTF
CDR3nt: TGTGCCAGCAGCGTCGACAGGTCCTATGGCTACACCTTC
j_gene: TRBJ1-2
abundance: .
v_gene: TRBV7-9
d_gene: .

CDR3aa: CASWGGEETQYF
CDR3nt: TGTGCCAGCTGGGGGGGGGAAGAGACCCAGTACTTC
j_gene: TRBJ2-5
abundance: .
v_gene: TRBV6-5
d_gene: TRBD2

CDR3aa: CASGAEYGNTIYF
CDR3nt: TGTGCCAGCGGAGCCGAGTACGGAAACACCATATATTTT
j_gene: TRBJ1-3
abundance: .
v_gene: TRBV2
d_gene: .

CDR3aa: CASSISGDPYNEQFF
CDR3nt: TGTGCCAGTAGTATCTCGGGTGACCCCTACAATGAGCAGTTCTTC
j_gene: TRBJ2-1
abundance: .
v_gene: TRBV19
d_gene: .

CDR3aa: CASQGTANTEAFF
CDR3nt: TGTGCCAGTCAAGGGACAGCGAACACTGAAGCTTTCTTT
j_gene: TRBJ1-1
abundance: .
v_gene: TRBV6-6
d_gene: TRBD1

CDR3aa: CASTSLGAVKNIQYF
CDR3nt: TGTGCCAGTACCTCCTTGGGGGCTGTCAAAAACATTCAGTACTTC
j_gene: TRBJ2-4
abundance: .
v_gene: TRBV19
d_gene: .

CDR3aa: CSVRGAYGYTF
CDR3nt: TGCAGTGTTCGGGGGGCTTATGGCTACACCTTC
j_gene: TRBJ1-2
abundance: .
v_gene: TRBV20-1
d_gene: .

CDR3aa: CASSWGREVNTEAFF
CDR3nt: TGTGCCAGCAGCTGGGGCAGGGAGGTGAACACTGAAGCTTTCTTT
j_gene: TRBJ1-1
abundance: once
v_gene: TRBV11-2
d_gene: .

CDR3aa: CASSQAAGTLTGELFF
CDR3nt: TGCGCCAGCAGCCAAGCAGCCGGGACATTAACCGGGGAGCTGTTTTTT
j_gene: TRBJ2-2
abundance: .
v_gene: TRBV4-3
d_gene: .

CDR3aa: CASSLSGTGGRGQPQHF
CDR3nt: TGTGCCAGCAGCTTATCCGGGACAGGGGGCCGGGGTCAGCCCCAGCATTTT
j_gene: TRBJ1-5
abundance: .
v_gene: TRBV7-2
d_gene: TRBD1

CDR3aa: CASSLVSANTGELFF
CDR3nt: TGTGCCAGCAGCTTAGTCTCCGCGAACACCGGGGAGCTGTTTTTT
j_gene: TRBJ2-2
abundance: .
v_gene: TRBV7-3
d_gene: .

CDR3aa: CATARSLLNTEAFF
CDR3nt: TGTGCCACCGCGAGGTCCCTCCTGAACACTGAAGCTTTCTTT
j_gene: TRBJ1-1
abundance: .
v_gene: TRBV6-1
d_gene: .

CDR3aa: CASSLAPPGGGYTGELFF
CDR3nt: TGCGCCAGCAGCTTGGCCCCACCTGGCGGGGGCTACACCGGGGAGCTGTTTTTT
j_gene: TRBJ2-2
abundance: .
v_gene: TRBV5-1
d_gene: .

CDR3aa: CASSLLGGDTQYF
CDR3nt: TGTGCCAGCAGCTTGCTAGGGGGCGATACGCAGTATTTT
j_gene: TRBJ2-3
abundance: .
v_gene: TRBV7-9
d_gene: TRBD1

CDR3aa: CASSLVEAPPGNTIYF
CDR3nt: TGTGCCAGCAGCTTGGTGGAGGCCCCCCCTGGAAACACCATATATTTT
j_gene: TRBJ1-3
abundance: .
v_gene: TRBV5-6
d_gene: .

CDR3aa: CASALDRGYGYTF
CDR3nt: TGTGCTAGTGCCCTGGACAGGGGCTATGGCTACACCTTC
j_gene: TRBJ1-2
abundance: .
v_gene: TRBV12-5
d_gene: TRBD1

CDR3aa: CASTIGGGPFYEQFF
CDR3nt: TGTGCCAGTACCATAGGCGGGGGCCCGTTTTATGAGCAGTTCTTC
j_gene: TRBJ2-1
abundance: .
v_gene: TRBV19
d_gene: .

CDR3aa: CSVVRQDNEKLFF
CDR3nt: TGCAGCGTTGTGAGACAGGATAATGAAAAACTGTTTTTT
j_gene: TRBJ1-4
abundance: .
v_gene: TRBV29-1
d_gene: .

CDR3aa: CASSFTQGALEKLFF
CDR3nt: TGTGCCAGCAGCTTCACCCAGGGGGCTTTGGAAAAACTGTTTTTT
j_gene: TRBJ1-4
abundance: .
v_gene: TRBV11-2
d_gene: TRBD1

CDR3aa: CASSLRVTSRGETQYF
CDR3nt: TGTGCCAGCAGCCTCCGTGTGACCTCCAGAGGGGAGACCCAGTACTTC
j_gene: TRBJ2-5
abundance: .
v_gene: TRBV28
d_gene: .

CDR3aa: CASSFSDSPLHF
CDR3nt: TGTGCCAGCAGTTTCAGTGATTCACCCCTCCACTTT
j_gene: TRBJ1-6
abundance: .
v_gene: TRBV6-6
d_gene: .

CDR3aa: CASSQVSGQWNTEAFF
CDR3nt: TGCGCCAGCAGCCAAGTTTCGGGACAGTGGAACACTGAAGCTTTCTTT
j_gene: TRBJ1-1
abundance: .
v_gene: TRBV4-3
d_gene: TRBD1

CDR3aa: CASSQELDQGYEQYF
CDR3nt: TGTGCCAGCAGCCAAGAGTTGGACCAGGGCTACGAGCAGTACTTC
j_gene: TRBJ2-7
abundance: .
v_gene: TRBV4-2
d_gene: .